This T cell receptor (beta chain) is drawn from a study of radiation and T cells in renal cell carcinoma. Of note for this clone: Antigen unknown.

Study-wide points: No pretreatment tumor biopsies were available for baseline clonotypes.

This CDR3 is 16 amino acids long. Germline assignment: CDR1 SGHDN and CDR2 FVKESK. The ends were cut back, 0 bases at V and 9 bases at J, with 15 bases in the middle. Time point reported: baseline pretreatment blood. The treatment is: 15 Gy SBRT to primary tumor, nephrectomy 4 weeks later. After SBRT, blood was collected at 2 and 4 weeks, plus baseline. Libraries were prepared by immunoSEQ multiplex PCR; TCRdb keeps only in-frame clonotypes and omits some of them. The sample shows approximately 150,000 clones, roughly 90% of them seen only once. V is TRBV14 and J is TRBJ1-6; D gene unclear. The origin of this receptor is a woman in her seventies with renal cell carcinoma. The source was blood, collected from a patient whose treatment included radiotherapy and nephrectomy. The CDR3 DNA is TGTGCCAGCAGCCAAGATCGCGGCCCAAGCCGTTCACCCCTCCACTTT. It yields the protein CASSQDRGPSRSPLHF.